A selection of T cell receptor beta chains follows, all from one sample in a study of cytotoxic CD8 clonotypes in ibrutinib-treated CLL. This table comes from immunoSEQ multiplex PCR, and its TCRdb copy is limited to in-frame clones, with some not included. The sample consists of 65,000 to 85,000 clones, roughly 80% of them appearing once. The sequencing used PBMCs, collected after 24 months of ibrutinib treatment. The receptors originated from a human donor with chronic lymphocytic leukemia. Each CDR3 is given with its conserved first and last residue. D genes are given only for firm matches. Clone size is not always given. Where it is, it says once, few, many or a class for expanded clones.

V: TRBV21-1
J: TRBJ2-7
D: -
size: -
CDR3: CASSKAGQGAGVQYF
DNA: TGTGCCAGCAGCAAAGCGGGACAGGGGGCGGGTGTGCAGTACTTC

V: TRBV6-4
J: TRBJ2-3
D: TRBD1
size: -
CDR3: CASSQRGRDTDTQYF
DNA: TGTGCCAGCAGTCAAAGGGGGCGCGACACAGATACGCAGTATTTT

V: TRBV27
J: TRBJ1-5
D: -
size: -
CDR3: CASSLSGGLGQPQHF
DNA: TGTGCCAGCAGTTTATCGGGGGGCCTCGGTCAGCCCCAGCATTTT

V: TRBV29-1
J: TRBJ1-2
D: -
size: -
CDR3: CSVEPGTNGGYTF
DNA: TGCAGCGTTGAACCAGGGACTAATGGTGGCTACACCTTC

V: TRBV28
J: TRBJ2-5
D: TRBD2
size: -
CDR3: CASSFWGTSVQETQYF
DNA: TGTGCCAGCAGTTTCTGGGGGACTAGCGTACAAGAGACCCAGTACTTC

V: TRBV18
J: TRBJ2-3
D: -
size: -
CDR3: CASSPLPGGTDTQYF
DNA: TGTGCCAGCTCACCACTACCAGGGGGCACAGATACGCAGTATTTT

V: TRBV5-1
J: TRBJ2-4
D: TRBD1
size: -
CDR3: CASSFDTGGSNIQYF
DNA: TGCGCCAGCAGCTTTGATACAGGGGGTTCAAACATTCAGTACTTC

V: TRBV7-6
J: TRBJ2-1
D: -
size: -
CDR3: CASSLTGDYNEQFF
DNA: TGTGCCAGCAGCTTAACGGGAGACTACAATGAGCAGTTCTTC

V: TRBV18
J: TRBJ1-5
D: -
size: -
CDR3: CASSAKGGRSNQPQHF
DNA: TGTGCCAGCTCGGCGAAGGGGGGGAGAAGCAATCAGCCCCAGCATTTT

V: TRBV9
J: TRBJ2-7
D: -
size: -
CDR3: CASSPYGPFEQYF
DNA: TGTGCCAGCAGCCCCTATGGGCCGTTCGAGCAGTACTTC

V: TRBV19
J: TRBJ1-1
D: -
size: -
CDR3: CASSRGYSNANGTEAFF
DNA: TGTGCCAGTTCTCGAGGGTACTCCAACGCGAATGGTACTGAAGCTTTCTTT

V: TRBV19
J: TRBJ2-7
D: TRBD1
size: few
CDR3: CASSPGTAYEQYF
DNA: TGTGCCAGTAGTCCCGGGACAGCCTACGAGCAGTACTTC

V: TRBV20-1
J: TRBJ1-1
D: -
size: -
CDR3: CSALNPEAFF
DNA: TGCAGTGCTTTGAACCCTGAAGCTTTCTTT

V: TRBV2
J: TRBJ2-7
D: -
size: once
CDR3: CASKRDTSYEQYF
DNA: TGTGCCAGCAAGAGGGACACTTCCTACGAGCAGTACTTC

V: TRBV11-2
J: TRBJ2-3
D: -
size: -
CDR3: CASSSMGLWTDTQYF
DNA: TGTGCCAGCAGCTCGATGGGACTTTGGACAGATACGCAGTATTTT

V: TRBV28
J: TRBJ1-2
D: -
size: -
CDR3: CASSASGDPKLGYTF
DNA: TGTGCCAGCAGTGCATCGGGGGACCCTAAGCTTGGCTACACCTTC

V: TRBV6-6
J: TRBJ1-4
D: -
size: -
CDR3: CASSYSGGDNEKLFF
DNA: TGTGCCAGCAGTTACTCCGGCGGGGATAATGAAAAACTGTTTTTT

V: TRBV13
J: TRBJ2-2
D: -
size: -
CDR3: CASSQIFGELFF
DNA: TGTGCCAGCAGCCAAATCTTCGGGGAGCTGTTTTTT

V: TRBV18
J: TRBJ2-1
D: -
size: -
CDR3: CASSPGVGGDEQFF
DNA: TGTGCCAGCTCACCAGGGGTTGGGGGAGACGAGCAGTTCTTC

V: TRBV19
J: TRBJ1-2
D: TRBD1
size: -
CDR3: CASRRTGGYGYTF
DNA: TGTGCCAGTAGACGGACAGGGGGCTATGGCTACACCTTC

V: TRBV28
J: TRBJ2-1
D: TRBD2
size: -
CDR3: CASSFLAGGAYNEQFF
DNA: TGTGCCAGCAGTTTCCTAGCGGGAGGGGCCTACAATGAGCAGTTCTTC

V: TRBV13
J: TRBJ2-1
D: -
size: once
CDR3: CASIRSGALTEQFF
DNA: TGTGCCAGCATCCGTTCAGGGGCGCTAACTGAGCAGTTCTTC

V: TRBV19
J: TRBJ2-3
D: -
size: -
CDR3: CASRGLGRVTYTDTQYF
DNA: TGTGCCAGTAGAGGATTGGGTCGTGTCACATACACAGATACGCAGTATTTT

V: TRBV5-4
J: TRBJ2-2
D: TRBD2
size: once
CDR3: CASSFLSGGAGELFF
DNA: TGTGCCAGCAGCTTTCTATCGGGAGGAGCCGGGGAGCTGTTTTTT

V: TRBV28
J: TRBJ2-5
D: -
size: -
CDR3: CASRPGVAGTQYF
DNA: TGTGCCAGCAGGCCAGGGGTAGCAGGGACCCAGTACTTC

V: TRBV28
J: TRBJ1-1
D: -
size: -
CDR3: CASTQARGASDTEAFF
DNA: TGTGCCAGCACTCAAGCAAGGGGCGCTTCCGACACTGAAGCTTTCTTT

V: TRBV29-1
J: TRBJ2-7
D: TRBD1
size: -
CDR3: CSVEDWGRDSSYEQYF
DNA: TGCAGCGTTGAAGATTGGGGCCGGGACAGCTCCTACGAGCAGTACTTC

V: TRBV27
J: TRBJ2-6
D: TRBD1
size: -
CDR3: CASSDLLRTGRSGANVLTF
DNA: TGTGCCAGCAGTGATCTCTTGAGGACAGGGAGGTCTGGGGCCAACGTCCTGACTTTC

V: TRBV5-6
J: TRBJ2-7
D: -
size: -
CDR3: CASTFVGRGSYEQYF
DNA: TGTGCCAGCACCTTTGTAGGTAGGGGCTCCTACGAGCAGTACTTC

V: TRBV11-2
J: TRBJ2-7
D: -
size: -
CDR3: CASSLRGDEQYF
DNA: TGTGCCAGCAGCTTACGCGGGGACGAGCAGTACTTC

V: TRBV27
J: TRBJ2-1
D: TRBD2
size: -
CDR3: CASRAPGTSGTNEQFF
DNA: TGTGCCAGCAGGGCCCCCGGGACTAGCGGGACAAATGAGCAGTTCTTC

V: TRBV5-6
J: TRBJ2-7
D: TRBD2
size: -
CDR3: CASSYGTRHGEQYF
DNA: TGTGCCAGCAGCTACGGGACTAGGCACGGCGAGCAGTACTTC

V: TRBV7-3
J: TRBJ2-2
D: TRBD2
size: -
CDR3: CASSLNSGTSTGELFF
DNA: TGTGCCAGCAGCTTAAACTCCGGGACTAGCACCGGGGAGCTGTTTTTT

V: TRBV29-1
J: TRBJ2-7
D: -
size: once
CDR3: CSVEVGYEQYF
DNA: TGCAGCGTTGAAGTAGGGTACGAGCAGTACTTC

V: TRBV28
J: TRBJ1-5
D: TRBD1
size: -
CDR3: CASSLSDREDQPQHF
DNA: TGTGCCAGCAGTTTATCGGACAGGGAGGATCAGCCCCAGCATTTT

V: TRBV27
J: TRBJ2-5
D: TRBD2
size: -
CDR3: CASSHRRGGRAQYF
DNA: TGTGCCAGCAGTCATAGACGGGGAGGGAGGGCCCAGTACTTC

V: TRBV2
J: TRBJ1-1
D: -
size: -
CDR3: CASSGVGAGDTEAFF
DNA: TGTGCCAGCAGTGGGGTAGGGGCGGGGGACACTGAAGCTTTCTTT

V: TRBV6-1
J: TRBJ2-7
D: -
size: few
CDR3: CASSEAGGHYEQYF
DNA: TGTGCCAGCAGTGAAGCGGGCGGACACTACGAGCAGTACTTC

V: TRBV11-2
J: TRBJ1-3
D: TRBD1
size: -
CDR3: CASSDPQGGPGNTIYF
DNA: TGTGCCAGCAGCGACCCTCAAGGGGGCCCTGGAAACACCATATATTTT